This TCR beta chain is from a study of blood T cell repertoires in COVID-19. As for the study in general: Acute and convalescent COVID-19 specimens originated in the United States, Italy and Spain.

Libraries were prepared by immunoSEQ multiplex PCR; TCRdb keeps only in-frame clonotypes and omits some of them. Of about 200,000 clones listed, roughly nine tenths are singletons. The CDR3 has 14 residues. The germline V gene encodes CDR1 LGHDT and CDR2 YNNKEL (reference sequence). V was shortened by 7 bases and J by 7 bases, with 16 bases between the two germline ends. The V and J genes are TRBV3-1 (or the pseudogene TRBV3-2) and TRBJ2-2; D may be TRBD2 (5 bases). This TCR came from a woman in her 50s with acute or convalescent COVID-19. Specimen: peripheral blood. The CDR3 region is CASNLRTRNGELFF. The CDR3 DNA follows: TGTGCCAGCAACCTCAGGACTCGGAACGGGGAGCTGTTTTTT.